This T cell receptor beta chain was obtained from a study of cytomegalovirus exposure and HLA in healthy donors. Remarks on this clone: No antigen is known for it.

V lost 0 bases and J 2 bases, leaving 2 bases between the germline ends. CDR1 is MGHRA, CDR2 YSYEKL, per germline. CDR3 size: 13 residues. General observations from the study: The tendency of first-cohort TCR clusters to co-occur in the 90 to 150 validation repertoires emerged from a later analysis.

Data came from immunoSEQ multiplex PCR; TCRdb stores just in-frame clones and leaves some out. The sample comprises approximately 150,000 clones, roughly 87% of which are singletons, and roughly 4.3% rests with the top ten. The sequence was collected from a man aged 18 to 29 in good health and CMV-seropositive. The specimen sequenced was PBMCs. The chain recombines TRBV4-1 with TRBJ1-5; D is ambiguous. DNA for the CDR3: TGCGCCAGCAGCCAAGACGGCAATCAGCCCCAGCATTTT. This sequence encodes CASSQDGNQPQHF.